The entry below describes one T cell receptor beta chain. Its recognized antigen is unknown. Base qualities are missing; no much larger clone stands one base away. The record originates from a study of cytomegalovirus exposure and HLA in healthy donors (TCRdb year 2017). Background on the whole study: A later analysis indicated that the roughly 120 validation repertoires were generated on the platform also employed for the approximately 700 repertoires of the first cohort. The study aimed to test whether signatures of past pathogen exposure could be identified by cataloging public T cell receptors. Along with the roughly 670-subject first cohort, a separate validation cohort of 120 different subjects was used. To predict cytomegalovirus infection status, the study combined high-throughput TCR immunosequencing, statistical association of individual TCRs with disease status, and machine learning. Broad study findings and their caveats: A later analysis lacked HLA typing for the validation cohort, so it scored co-occurrence in that cohort across all 110 or so repertoires. A few of the identified cytomegalovirus-associated TCR beta chains were confirmed in vitro to be specific for cytomegalovirus antigens. In a later analysis, TCRs clustered in the first cohort were found to also tend to co-occur in the roughly 120 validation repertoires, with approximately 94% of cluster scores above 0. A total of about 180 TCR beta chains were listed by the study as associated with cytomegalovirus. The authors suggested that the approach could potentially be generalized to other disease states and immunological phenotypes. In both the original and validation cohorts, the classifier was reported to diagnose cytomegalovirus status with high specificity and sensitivity. Most TCR sequences were observed very rarely across donors, whereas some public TCRs were present in many individuals.

The receptor library was made with the immunoSEQ multiplex PCR assay. On the study's bioinformatics: A statistical classification framework was built for diagnosing cytomegalovirus status from the catalog of TCR beta chain sequences. TCRdb took over this immuneACCESS table, retaining in-frame rearrangements with V and J assigned. Such tables are incomplete; in checked studies, under half of the missing clones stem from an unresolved V gene, and the remainder is unexplained. Clonal size and the V and J genes are those of that table, whereas D and trimming came from the DNA. The sample table shows tens of thousands of clones, and 94% are seen once. Less than 2% of the sample is taken by the ten largest. The CDR3 has 15 amino acids, counting the end cysteine and phenylalanine. Only the CDR3 DNA is retained, 45 bases long and in frame from the first base. For this chain, trimming is 5 bases at the V end and 4 bases at the J end, and the number of junction bases without a gene match is 6. As encoded in the germline V gene (reference sequence), CDR1 is MNHEY while CDR2 is SMNVEV.

Donors formed part of the validation cohort, which comprised over a hundred subjects and was distinct from the first cohort of under 850 subjects. The source of this sequence is a man aged 18 to 30 in good health and CMV-seropositive. Sequencing was carried out using PBMCs. Recombination joined TRBV27 with TRBJ1-2; 11 central bases correspond to TRBD1. The CDR3 reads CASSDRDRGIYGYTF. The nucleotides are TGTGCCAGCAGTGACAGGGACAGGGGGATCTATGGCTACACCTTC.